These 19 T cell receptor beta chains were all obtained from the same sample, sequenced in a study of blood T cells in healthy people across ages. The second PCR ran about 6 to 11 cycles with a sample-barcoded 5' primer and J-beta primers. TCRdb re-called the 5' RACE reads with MiXCR, one entry per CDR3 protein. The sample lists about 680,000 distinct CDR3 sequences; around 45% were seen once. Sequencing used blood. The origin of the receptors is a woman between 55 and 75 years old in good health.

The chain carries TRBV20-1 and TRBJ2-1, with 11 bases lining up with TRBD1. CDR1 DFQATT and CDR2 SNEGSKA come from the germline V gene (reference sequence). V shed 5 bases and J 8 bases; nucleotides not matched to a gene: 5. There are 13 residues in the CDR3. The chain's CDR3 is CSAGQGARDEQFF. DNA of the CDR3: TGCAGTGCTGGACAGGGGGCTCGCGATGAGCAGTTCTTC.

The rearrangement uses TRBV7-2 and TRBJ1-4, with no clear D. V lost 2 bases, J lost 0 bases, and 7 bases lay in between. In germline, CDR1 is SGHTA, CDR2 FQGNSA. This CDR3 has 15 residues. The CDR3 DNA sequence: TGTGCCAGCAGCTTATCACGCGCAACTAATGAAAAACTGTTTTTT. Residues: CASSLSRATNEKLFF.

This sequence joins TRBV20-1 and TRBJ2-7; D perhaps matches TRBD2 (6 bases). Trimming pared 0 bases from V and 0 bases from J, leaving 12 bases between. This CDR3 comprises 15 residues. CDR1 is DFQATT, CDR2 SNEGSKA, per germline (reference sequence). This CDR3 is CSARDPERASYEQYF. In DNA form, the CDR3 reads TGCAGTGCTAGAGATCCAGAGCGGGCCTCCTACGAGCAGTACTTC.

This CDR3 reads CASSPVGPGGVYGYTF. Written as DNA, the CDR3 is TGTGCCAGCAGCCCCGTCGGTCCAGGGGGCGTCTATGGCTACACCTTC. The V and J genes are TRBV7-9 and TRBJ1-2; 8 positions agree with TRBD1. J lost 4 bases, V lost 5 bases, and 12 bases had no gene match. CDR3 length: 16 residues. Germline V gene sequence: CDR1 SEHNR, CDR2 FQNEAQ (reference sequence).

V is TRBV27 and J is TRBJ2-5; 7 nucleotides match TRBD2. Trimming cost V 3 bases and J 1 base; bases outside gene matches: 5. Germline-derived CDR1 and CDR2 are MNHEY and SMNVEV (reference sequence). The CDR3 extends over 15 amino acids. The CDR3 DNA follows: TGTGCCAGCAGTTTGCTAGCGGCTACCCAAGAGACCCAGTACTTC. It yields the protein CASSLLAATQETQYF.

The chain joins TRBV30 to TRBJ2-2; D is unresolved. CDR1 and CDR2 from the germline V gene are GTSNPN and SVGIG (reference sequence). Trimming removed 2 bases at V and 5 bases at J, with 12 bases between. The CDR3 loop spans 14 amino acids. The CDR3, as DNA: TGTGCCTGGAGTAAACAGCAGGAGACCGGGGAGCTGTTTTTT. Translated: CAWSKQQETGELFF.

The V gene is TRBV20-1, the J gene TRBJ1-2; D call uncertain. In germline, CDR1 is DFQATT, CDR2 SNEGSKA (reference sequence). The CDR3 covers 13 residues. The V end lost 3 bases, the J end lost 7 bases, and 15 bases lay between the germline ends. CDR3 DNA: TGCAGTGCTAGCCCTCAAGGGTACGCTGGCTACACCTTC. It yields the protein CSASPQGYAGYTF.

The V and J genes are TRBV20-1 and TRBJ2-5; 7 positions match TRBD2. In germline, CDR1 is DFQATT, CDR2 SNEGSKA (reference sequence). This CDR3 has 12 residues. V dropped 1 base and J dropped 5; count of bases not matched to a gene: 1. This CDR3 is CSARVGRETQYF. CDR3 nucleotides: TGCAGTGCTAGAGTCGGGAGGGAGACCCAGTACTTC.

CDR3: CASSPPAPYQETQYF. The CDR3 DNA follows: TGTGCCAGCAGTCCCCCTGCGCCGTACCAAGAGACCCAGTACTTC. The chain couples TRBV6-2 or TRBV6-3 to TRBJ2-5; the D is unclear. With 5 bases removed from V and 0 bases from J, the gap between germline ends came to 13 bases. Germline loops: CDR1 MNHEY, CDR2 SVGEGT. CDR3 length: 15 amino acids.

The V and J genes are TRBV4-2 and TRBJ2-1; D might be TRBD2 (6 bases). Germline V CDR1 and CDR2: LGHNA, YNFKEQ. V was trimmed by 1 base and J by 3 bases, leaving 10 bases between them. The length of the CDR3 is 15 residues. The CDR3, as DNA: TGTGCCAGCAGCCAAGCGGGAGTTTTCTACAATGAGCAGTTCTTC. This gives the protein CASSQAGVFYNEQFF.

The chain recombines TRBV10-3 with TRBJ1-1; TRBD1 matches 7 bases. Germline loops: CDR1 ENHRY, CDR2 SYGVKD. The CDR3 runs 14 residues. V gave up 7 bases and J gave up 3 bases; unmatched junction bases: 8. The CDR3 spells CAITRQGSDTEAFF. CDR3 coding DNA: TGTGCCATCACCAGACAGGGCTCCGACACTGAAGCTTTCTTT.

The chain is built from TRBV6-5 and TRBJ2-5; possible D gene TRBD1, 5 bases. V gave up 2 bases and J gave up 5 bases, with 9 bases separating them. This CDR3 contains 13 residues. The germline CDR1 and CDR2 sequences are MNHEY and SVGAGI. This chain's CDR3 is CASSYRGSETQYF. CDR3 nucleotide sequence: TGTGCCAGCAGTTACAGGGGAAGTGAGACCCAGTACTTC.

On this clonotype itself: The limits of the CDR3 on the DNA are not certain, so only TCRdb's listed CDR3 is given. This sequence joins TRBV20-1 and TRBJ2-1; whether TRBD2, the table's D call, matches the DNA was not checked. The CDR3 totals 16 residues, both ends included. Germline V gene sequence: CDR1 DFQATT, CDR2 SNEGSKA (reference sequence). CDR3 in amino acids: CSPLWEGGTSYNEQFF.

This chain uses TRBV5-6 with TRBJ1-1; no clear D gene. CDR3 length: 16 residues. Between the trimmed V and J ends, which lost 3 bases and 2 bases, there was a span of 17 bases. Per the germline V gene, CDR1 is SGHDT and CDR2 is YYEEEE. The CDR3 spells CASSSRRAPFNTEAFF. The CDR3 DNA reads TGTGCCAGCAGCTCTCGTAGAGCCCCTTTTAACACTGAAGCTTTCTTT. The full variable domain, rest sourced from reference TRBV5-6 and TRBJ1-1, is DAGVTQSPTHLIKTRGQQVTLRCSPKSGHDTVSWYQQALGQGPQFIFQYYEEEERQRGNFPDRFSGHQFPNYSSELNVNALLLGDSALYLCASSSRRAPFNTEAFFGQGTRLTVV.

The chain is built from TRBV25-1 and TRBJ2-7, with TRBD2 matching 10 bases. The CDR3 sequence is 16 residues long. Germline CDR1 MGHDK, CDR2 SYGVNS. V was pared by 8 bases and J by 5 bases, with 15 bases of the junction left unmatched. The CDR3 nucleotides are TGTGCCAGCGACCATGAGCGGGGGGGCGCCGCCCACGAGCAGTACTTC. Its translation: CASDHERGGAAHEQYF.

This clonotype was detected only once. The rearrangement uses TRBV7-8 and TRBJ1-1; the D gene is possibly TRBD1 (5 bases). Between the trimmed V and J ends, which lost 5 bases and 4 bases, there was a span of 14 bases. Germline-derived CDR1 and CDR2 are SGHVS and FQNEAQ. The CDR3 sequence is 14 residues long. The CDR3 sequence is CASSRRGEVTEAFF. Written as DNA, the CDR3 is TGTGCCAGCAGCAGACGGGGGGAGGTCACTGAAGCTTTCTTT.

The V call is TRBV6-1, the J call TRBJ1-1, with D maybe TRBD1 (5 bases). The CDR3 sequence is 14 residues long. Germline CDR1 is MNHNS and CDR2 is SASEGT. The V end was cut by 4 bases, the J end by 1 base, with 10 bases between. CDR3 bases: TGTGCCAGCAGTGGACAGCCTCCGAACACTGAAGCTTTCTTT. Protein: CASSGQPPNTEAFF.

The genes are TRBV7-3 and TRBJ2-3; D unresolved. V lost 5 bases to trimming and J lost 3 bases, with 9 bases between them. Germline V gives CDR1 SGHTA, CDR2 FQGTGA. The CDR3 is made up of 13 amino acids. The CDR3, as DNA: TGTGCCAGCAGCCCTGACCGGACAGATACGCAGTATTTT. It codes for CASSPDRTDTQYF.

A word on this clonotype: A single base separates this from a much larger clone, so it may be a read error. V is TRBV12-3 or TRBV12-4 and J is TRBJ1-2; D not certain. The CDR3 has 12 residues. Deletions cut 4 bases from V and 7 bases from J, with 10 bases between. The CDR3 region is CASSSDYCGYTF. CDR3 nucleotides: TGTGCCAGCAGTTCGGACTACTGTGGCTACACCTTC.